Listed below are T cell receptor beta chains from one sample, sequenced in a study of blood T cell repertoires in COVID-19. Generated by immunoSEQ multiplex PCR, the TCRdb table keeps only in-frame clones and is missing some. The table lists over 250,000 clones, roughly 80% of them singletons. The source material was peripheral blood. The receptors come from a woman aged 50 to 60 who had recovered from COVID-19. Each CDR3 is given with its conserved first and last residue. D genes are given only for firm matches. Size tells how often a clone was seen (once, few, many) or the class of an expanded clone, and some rows leave it out.

clone size: -; V gene: TRBV7-2; D gene: TRBD2; J gene: TRBJ2-5; CDR3 protein: CASSVATSGGALETQYF; CDR3 DNA: TGTGCCAGCAGCGTAGCTACTAGCGGGGGGGCTCTGGAGACCCAGTACTTC
clone size: -; V gene: TRBV28; D gene: TRBD1; J gene: TRBJ2-3; CDR3 protein: CASSRTGGSVDTQYF; CDR3 DNA: TGTGCCAGCAGTCGGACAGGGGGTAGTGTCGATACGCAGTATTTT
clone size: -; V gene: TRBV27; D gene: -; J gene: TRBJ2-7; CDR3 protein: CASSPITSFYEQYF; CDR3 DNA: TGTGCCAGCAGTCCAATAACTAGTTTTTACGAGCAGTACTTC
clone size: -; V gene: TRBV5-1; D gene: -; J gene: TRBJ1-1; CDR3 protein: CASSLITDNEAFF; CDR3 DNA: TGCGCCAGCAGCTTGATTACGGACAATGAAGCTTTCTTT
clone size: -; V gene: TRBV3-1/TRBV3-2; D gene: -; J gene: TRBJ1-1; CDR3 protein: CASSPPENTEAFF; CDR3 DNA: TGTGCCAGCAGCCCCCCAGAGAACACTGAAGCTTTCTTT
clone size: -; V gene: TRBV7-7; D gene: TRBD2; J gene: TRBJ2-5; CDR3 protein: CASSSRLAGVEETQYF; CDR3 DNA: TGTGCCAGCAGCTCCAGGTTAGCGGGGGTTGAAGAGACCCAGTACTTC
clone size: -; V gene: TRBV7-8; D gene: -; J gene: TRBJ1-4; CDR3 protein: CASSGRGQPGTNEKLFF; CDR3 DNA: TGTGCCAGCAGCGGGCGTGGCCAACCTGGTACTAATGAAAAACTGTTTTTT
clone size: -; V gene: TRBV2; D gene: -; J gene: TRBJ2-1; CDR3 protein: CASSESEGAVDEQFF; CDR3 DNA: TGTGCCAGCAGTGAGTCCGAGGGAGCGGTTGATGAGCAGTTCTTC
clone size: -; V gene: TRBV27; D gene: -; J gene: TRBJ2-7; CDR3 protein: CASSSATRGAYEQYF; CDR3 DNA: TGTGCCAGCAGTTCAGCTACCAGGGGCGCTTACGAGCAGTACTTC
clone size: -; V gene: TRBV30; D gene: -; J gene: TRBJ1-2; CDR3 protein: CAWSSGTLYGYTF; CDR3 DNA: TGTGCCTGGAGTTCCGGGACACTTTATGGCTACACCTTC
clone size: few; V gene: TRBV27; D gene: TRBD2; J gene: TRBJ2-1; CDR3 protein: CASSLVPSGYNEQFF; CDR3 DNA: TGTGCCAGCAGTTTAGTGCCTAGCGGATACAATGAGCAGTTCTTC
clone size: few; V gene: TRBV7-9; D gene: TRBD1; J gene: TRBJ2-2; CDR3 protein: CASSFTGDGTGELFF; CDR3 DNA: TGTGCCAGCAGCTTTACAGGGGATGGCACCGGGGAGCTGTTTTTT
clone size: -; V gene: TRBV30; D gene: -; J gene: TRBJ2-2; CDR3 protein: CAWGPGSGELFF; CDR3 DNA: TGTGCCTGGGGCCCGGGGTCCGGGGAGCTGTTTTTT
clone size: -; V gene: TRBV5-6; D gene: -; J gene: TRBJ2-1; CDR3 protein: CASSLRIPDSGFF; CDR3 DNA: TGTGCCAGCAGCTTAAGAATTCCGGACTCAGGATTCTTC
clone size: -; V gene: TRBV3-1/TRBV3-2; D gene: -; J gene: TRBJ1-1; CDR3 protein: CASSQWGGNTEAFF; CDR3 DNA: TGTGCCAGCAGCCAGTGGGGGGGCAACACTGAAGCTTTCTTT
clone size: few; V gene: TRBV5-4; D gene: TRBD2; J gene: TRBJ2-2; CDR3 protein: CASSLAGLGGELFF; CDR3 DNA: TGTGCCAGCAGCTTGGCAGGACTAGGGGGGGAGCTGTTTTTT
clone size: -; V gene: TRBV5-4; D gene: -; J gene: TRBJ1-2; CDR3 protein: CASNLGGGAGLYGYTF; CDR3 DNA: TGTGCCAGCAATTTGGGGGGTGGGGCCGGCCTTTATGGCTACACCTTC
clone size: -; V gene: TRBV25-1; D gene: -; J gene: TRBJ1-2; CDR3 protein: CASSPHRNANYGYTF; CDR3 DNA: TGTGCCAGTAGTCCACACAGGAATGCTAACTATGGCTACACCTTC
clone size: -; V gene: TRBV7-3; D gene: TRBD1; J gene: TRBJ1-2; CDR3 protein: CASSLRTGGADGYTF; CDR3 DNA: TGTGCCAGCAGCTTGAGGACAGGGGGAGCGGATGGCTACACCTTC
clone size: -; V gene: TRBV6-1; D gene: TRBD1; J gene: TRBJ2-4; CDR3 protein: CASSEGGTGGGKNIQYF; CDR3 DNA: TGTGCCAGCAGTGAAGGTGGGACAGGGGGCGGCAAAAACATTCAGTACTTC
clone size: -; V gene: TRBV4-1; D gene: -; J gene: TRBJ1-2; CDR3 protein: CASSQAGDYTF; CDR3 DNA: TGCGCCAGCAGCCAAGCGGGAGACTACACCTTC
clone size: -; V gene: TRBV30; D gene: -; J gene: TRBJ1-5; CDR3 protein: CAWSGTATNQPQHF; CDR3 DNA: TGTGCCTGGAGTGGGACAGCCACTAATCAGCCCCAGCATTTT
clone size: -; V gene: TRBV27; D gene: -; J gene: TRBJ1-2; CDR3 protein: CASSPSGRGYGYTF; CDR3 DNA: TGTGCCAGCAGCCCCTCGGGGAGAGGCTATGGCTACACCTTC
clone size: few; V gene: TRBV7-9; D gene: -; J gene: TRBJ1-1; CDR3 protein: CASSLVPRGNTEAFF; CDR3 DNA: TGTGCCAGCAGCTTAGTACCCAGGGGGAACACTGAAGCTTTCTTT
clone size: -; V gene: TRBV28; D gene: -; J gene: TRBJ2-3; CDR3 protein: CASPLMDTQYF; CDR3 DNA: TGTGCCAGTCCGTTAATGGATACGCAGTATTTT
clone size: -; V gene: TRBV27; D gene: TRBD1; J gene: TRBJ2-7; CDR3 protein: CASSISTGGEQYF; CDR3 DNA: TGTGCCAGCAGCATTTCGACAGGGGGCGAGCAGTACTTC
clone size: -; V gene: TRBV7-8; D gene: TRBD1; J gene: TRBJ2-7; CDR3 protein: CASSLVVLMGQGNEQYF; CDR3 DNA: TGTGCCAGCAGCTTAGTCGTCCTGATGGGACAGGGAAACGAGCAGTACTTC
clone size: -; V gene: TRBV19; D gene: TRBD1; J gene: TRBJ1-5; CDR3 protein: CASRNSGTGGIGNQPQHF; CDR3 DNA: TGTGCCAGTAGGAACTCGGGGACAGGGGGGATTGGCAATCAGCCCCAGCATTTT
clone size: once; V gene: TRBV10-3; D gene: -; J gene: TRBJ2-7; CDR3 protein: CAIMGAGSYEQYF; CDR3 DNA: TGTGCCATCATGGGGGCCGGCTCCTACGAGCAGTACTTC
clone size: -; V gene: TRBV9; D gene: TRBD2; J gene: TRBJ2-1; CDR3 protein: CASSASGSSYNEQFF; CDR3 DNA: TGTGCCAGCAGCGCTAGCGGGAGCTCCTACAATGAGCAGTTCTTC
clone size: once; V gene: TRBV6-5; D gene: -; J gene: TRBJ1-2; CDR3 protein: CASRKNSLFNYGYTF; CDR3 DNA: TGTGCCAGCAGAAAGAACAGCCTTTTTAACTATGGCTACACCTTC
clone size: once; V gene: TRBV7-2; D gene: TRBD1; J gene: TRBJ2-5; CDR3 protein: CASSRRTGGETQYF; CDR3 DNA: TGTGCCAGCAGCCGCAGGACAGGGGGAGAGACCCAGTACTTC
clone size: once; V gene: TRBV27; D gene: TRBD1; J gene: TRBJ1-6; CDR3 protein: CASSLSGTGYSPLHF; CDR3 DNA: TGTGCCAGCAGTCTTTCCGGGACAGGGTATTCACCCCTCCACTTT
clone size: -; V gene: TRBV28; D gene: -; J gene: TRBJ1-3; CDR3 protein: CASSLLQGNTIYF; CDR3 DNA: TGTGCCAGCAGTTTACTTCAGGGAAACACCATATATTTT
clone size: -; V gene: TRBV5-6; D gene: -; J gene: TRBJ1-2; CDR3 protein: CASSLGTVLSGYTF; CDR3 DNA: TGTGCCAGCAGCTTGGGGACAGTCTTGAGCGGCTACACCTTC
clone size: -; V gene: TRBV27; D gene: TRBD1; J gene: TRBJ2-7; CDR3 protein: CASSWTGGGEQYF; CDR3 DNA: TGTGCCAGCAGCTGGACAGGGGGTGGGGAGCAGTACTTC
clone size: -; V gene: TRBV27; D gene: TRBD1; J gene: TRBJ2-7; CDR3 protein: CASRSGQERSYEQYF; CDR3 DNA: TGTGCCAGCAGGTCCGGACAGGAGCGTTCCTACGAGCAGTACTTC
clone size: few; V gene: TRBV7-9; D gene: TRBD1; J gene: TRBJ1-5; CDR3 protein: CASSRQGANQPQHF; CDR3 DNA: TGTGCCAGCAGTCGCCAGGGGGCCAATCAGCCCCAGCATTTT
clone size: -; V gene: TRBV29-1; D gene: -; J gene: TRBJ1-5; CDR3 protein: CSVGYQNNQPQHF; CDR3 DNA: TGCAGCGTTGGGTATCAGAATAATCAGCCCCAGCATTTT
clone size: -; V gene: TRBV6-1; D gene: -; J gene: TRBJ2-1; CDR3 protein: CASSEGQARYNEQFF; CDR3 DNA: TGTGCCAGCAGTGAAGGACAGGCCAGATACAATGAGCAGTTCTTC
clone size: -; V gene: TRBV19; D gene: TRBD2; J gene: TRBJ2-1; CDR3 protein: CASSIEGSGGAREQFF; CDR3 DNA: TGTGCCAGTAGTATCGAGGGTAGCGGGGGGGCTCGTGAGCAGTTCTTC
clone size: -; V gene: TRBV30; D gene: TRBD2; J gene: TRBJ2-1; CDR3 protein: CAWSYGGGVYNEQFF; CDR3 DNA: TGTGCCTGGAGTTATGGCGGGGGGGTCTACAATGAGCAGTTCTTC
clone size: -; V gene: TRBV4-1; D gene: -; J gene: TRBJ2-4; CDR3 protein: CASSQESRVGSENIQYF; CDR3 DNA: TGCGCCAGCAGCCAAGAAAGCCGAGTCGGGTCAGAAAACATTCAGTACTTC